The 32 T cell receptor beta chains below were found in one sample sequenced in a study of blood T cell repertoires in COVID-19. Assay: immunoSEQ multiplex PCR; the TCRdb copy retains only in-frame clones and omits some. The sample contains 250,000 or so clones, roughly four fifths of which appear only once. The sequenced sample was PBMCs or T cells enriched from blood (not recorded which). Source of these receptors: a middle-aged man who had recovered from COVID-19.

Only one count was recorded for this clone. This chain connects TRBV6-4 to TRBJ1-2; 9 bases line up with TRBD1. The germline V gene encodes CDR1 MRHNA and CDR2 SNTAGT. V gave up 6 bases and J gave up 4 bases; unmatched junction bases: 12. The CDR3 sequence is 16 residues long. The CDR3 loop reads CASRPQGALFGYGYTF. The DNA for the CDR3 is TGTGCCAGCAGGCCACAGGGGGCCCTTTTCGGCTATGGCTACACCTTC.

V gene TRBV10-2 combines with J gene TRBJ2-1; D is possibly TRBD1 (5 bases). V was cut by 7 bases and J by 3 bases, with 13 bases left in between. The CDR3 has 14 amino acids. Germline V CDR1 and CDR2: WSHSY, SAAADI. The CDR3 protein is CASTLGEGYNEQFF. CDR3 DNA: TGCGCCAGCACCTTAGGGGAAGGCTACAATGAGCAGTTCTTC.

The rearrangement joins TRBV7-9 to TRBJ2-1; D tentatively fits TRBD1 or TRBD2 (6 bases each). Deletions cut 7 bases from V and 6 bases from J, with 19 bases between. In germline, CDR1 is SEHNR, CDR2 FQNEAQ (reference sequence). This CDR3 is built from 15 residues. The CDR3 bases are TGTGCCAGCACGGAGGGGGTGCCGGGTCTCAATGAGCAGTTCTTC. Translation gives CASTEGVPGLNEQFF.

This sequence joins TRBV19 and TRBJ2-7; D uncertain. The CDR3 has 14 residues. Germline V gene lookup returns CDR1 LNHDA and CDR2 SQIVND (reference sequence). The V end lost 3 bases, the J end lost 0 bases, and 9 bases lay between the germline ends. As DNA, the CDR3 is TGTGCCAGTAGTATTAACTACCTCTCCTACGAGCAGTACTTC. Residues: CASSINYLSYEQYF.

This rearrangement joins TRBV7-3 to TRBJ1-1, with TRBD1 as a possible D gene (6 bases). The germline CDR1 and CDR2 sequences are SGHTA and FQGTGA. Trimming shortened V by 5 bases and J by 7 bases, and 17 bases separated the two germline ends. This CDR3 region has 14 residues. The DNA for the CDR3 is TGTGCCAGCAGCACGCATCACAGGGTCGGTGAAGCTTTCTTT. Translating it yields CASSTHHRVGEAFF.

This chain uses TRBV18 with TRBJ2-3; 7 bases line up with TRBD2. Germline V gene data show CDR1 as KGHSH and CDR2 as LQKENI. Unmatched junction bases numbered 15, after V lost 3 bases and J lost 6 bases. The CDR3 is 17 residues long. Here the CDR3 reads CASSPRLQLAAVDTQYF. In nucleotides, the CDR3 is TGTGCCAGCTCACCCCGACTGCAGCTAGCGGCAGTCGATACGCAGTATTTT.

This clone has a handful of counts. This chain links TRBV2 with TRBJ2-1; 7 bases match TRBD1. The CDR3 is made up of 12 amino acids. Germline values: CDR1 SNHLY, CDR2 FYNNEI. V gave up 5 bases and J gave up 15 bases; unmatched junction bases: 10. CDR3 sequence: CASSSGTEARFF. The CDR3 region has the DNA TGTGCCAGCAGTTCCGGGACAGAGGCTCGGTTCTTC.

The chain has TRBV11-3 and TRBJ2-2; D is possibly TRBD1 (6 bases). CDR3 size: 16 residues. Trimming removed 3 bases at V and 5 bases at J, with 16 bases between. Germline V lookup: CDR1 SGHNT, CDR2 YENEEA. CDR3 sequence (DNA): TGTGCCAGCAGCTTCGCAGGACAGCGATGGACCGGGGAGCTGTTTTTT. It codes for CASSFAGQRWTGELFF.

This clone was picked up a small number of times. The chain has TRBV7-2 and TRBJ1-6; perhaps TRBD1 as D (6 bases). The germline gives CDR1 SGHTA, CDR2 FQGNSA. V lost 4 bases to trimming and J lost 10 bases, with 11 bases between them. The CDR3 contains 13 residues. The CDR3 loop reads CASSSPGVSPLHF. CDR3 bases: TGTGCCAGCAGCTCTCCAGGGGTATCACCCCTCCACTTT.

The chain recombines TRBV7-9 with TRBJ1-1; D is ambiguous. The CDR3 spans 13 residues. The germline V gene has CDR1 SEHNR and CDR2 FQNEAQ (reference sequence). The V and J ends lost 1 base and 1 base respectively, with 4 bases between them. Written as DNA, the CDR3 is TGTGCCAGCAGCTTAGTCGGGAACACTGAAGCTTTCTTT. Its protein product is CASSLVGNTEAFF.

J is TRBJ2-2 and V is TRBV5-1; 10 bases fit TRBD2. V trimming: 0 bases; J trimming: 9 bases; junction bases outside the gene matches: 8. CDR3 length equals 16 residues. CDR1 and CDR2 from the germline V gene are SGHRS and YFSETQ. The CDR3 DNA reads TGCGCCAGCAGCTTGGGGCTAGCGGGAGCCCTGAGGGAGCTGTTTTTT. Translated, it gives CASSLGLAGALRELFF.

The chain is built from TRBV6-1 and TRBJ1-1, with 8 bases aligning to TRBD1. J gave up 5 bases and V 4 bases, and 24 bases lay outside the gene matches. Germline-derived CDR1 and CDR2 are MNHNS and SASEGT. The length of the CDR3 is 20 residues. The CDR3 nucleotides are TGTGCCAGCAGTGCCAGGGGACAGGCGGTCGTATCGGGGTCACGAACTGAAGCTTTCTTT. This codes for CASSARGQAVVSGSRTEAFF.

The chain links TRBV9 to TRBJ2-5; 11 positions match TRBD2. CDR1 SGDLS and CDR2 YYNGEE come from the germline V gene. The CDR3 runs 14 residues. The trim removed 0 bases at V and 10 bases at J, leaving 5 bases unmatched. The CDR3 DNA sequence: TGTGCCAGCAGCGTAGCTACTAGCGGGAGTGGCCAGTACTTC. It yields the protein CASSVATSGSGQYF.

The chain joins TRBV5-8 to TRBJ2-7; 7 bases line up with TRBD1. CDR3 length equals 14 residues. V shed 3 bases, J shed 4 bases, and the junction held 7 bases outside the gene matches. Looked up from germline, CDR1 is SGHTS and CDR2 is YDEGEE. The CDR3 spells CASSSTGRWYEQYF. The CDR3 DNA reads TGTGCCAGCAGCTCGACAGGGCGGTGGTACGAGCAGTACTTC.

The chain uses TRBV3-1 (or the pseudogene TRBV3-2) and TRBJ2-4, with 8 bases that match TRBD2. V gave up 4 bases and J gave up 0 bases; unmatched junction bases: 17. Germline loops: CDR1 LGHDT, CDR2 YNNKEL (reference sequence). The CDR3 has 20 residues. The DNA for the CDR3 is TGTGCCAGCAGCCGCAGAACAGCGGGGGCCGACCCCATAGCCAAAAACATTCAGTACTTC. It translates to CASSRRTAGADPIAKNIQYF.

The chain uses TRBV5-4 and TRBJ1-4; D perhaps matches TRBD1 (6 bases). V lost 4 bases and J lost 0, with 13 bases in between. Germline V gene lookup returns CDR1 SGHNT and CDR2 YYREEE (reference sequence). The CDR3 extends over 16 amino acids. The CDR3 protein is CASSTGTLATNEKLFF. For the CDR3, the DNA is TGTGCCAGCAGCACCGGGACACTTGCAACTAATGAAAAACTGTTTTTT.

The chain couples TRBV11-2 to TRBJ2-1, with 9 nucleotides matching TRBD2. Germline-derived CDR1 and CDR2 are SGHAT and FQNNGV. J gave up 9 bases and V 3 bases, and 6 bases lay outside the gene matches. The CDR3 is 14 amino acids. CDR3 DNA sequence: TGTGCCAGCAGCTTCGGCGGGGGGGCTGTTGAGCAGTTCTTC. Its translation is CASSFGGGAVEQFF.

CDR3 sequence (DNA): TGTGCCAGCAGCCCCACAGGGGTAGCGACAGATACGCAGTATTTT. This codes for CASSPTGVATDTQYF. The rearrangement links TRBV9 to TRBJ2-3; 7 bases line up with TRBD1. J lost 3 bases, V lost 4 bases, and 8 bases had no gene match. The CDR3 length is 15 residues. Germline loops: CDR1 SGDLS, CDR2 YYNGEE.

This chain links TRBV11-1 with TRBJ2-1; perhaps TRBD2 as D (6 bases). V was shortened by 5 bases and J by 5 bases, with 10 bases between the two germline ends. Germline lookup yields CDR1 SGHAT and CDR2 FQDESV (reference sequence). CDR3 length: 13 amino acids. The CDR3 sequence is CASSPGEDNEQFF. The CDR3 nucleotides read TGTGCCAGCAGCCCCGGGGAGGACAATGAGCAGTTCTTC.

This chain uses TRBV9 with TRBJ2-2; D is possibly TRBD1 (6 bases). There are 16 residues in the CDR3. CDR1 and CDR2 from the germline V gene are SGDLS and YYNGEE. The V end was cut by 1 base, the J end by 0 bases, with 10 bases between. As DNA, the CDR3 is TGTGCCAGCAGCGTATCAGGGGACGCGAACACCGGGGAGCTGTTTTTT. Protein: CASSVSGDANTGELFF.

The rearrangement links TRBV28 to TRBJ2-1, with 13 bases matching TRBD2. The length of the CDR3 is 14 residues. Germline trimming cut 6 bases from V and 7 bases from J; bases unmatched to any gene: 3. Germline values: CDR1 MDHEN, CDR2 SYDVKM. The CDR3 spells CASRPGLAGNEQFF. CDR3 coding DNA: TGTGCCAGCAGACCGGGACTAGCGGGAAATGAGCAGTTCTTC.

The CDR3 sequence is CASTWAGSGNTIYF. CDR3 bases: TGTGCCAGCACCTGGGCCGGCTCTGGAAACACCATATATTTT. The chain combines TRBV25-1 with TRBJ1-3, with no clear D. Germline-derived CDR1 and CDR2 are MGHDK and SYGVNS. The length of the CDR3 is 14 residues. V lost 7 bases and J lost 0, with 10 bases in between.

The chain is built from TRBV9 and TRBJ2-5, with a tentative D call TRBD2 (6 bases). The germline V and J ends were trimmed by 4 bases and 2 bases, with 24 bases remaining between them. The germline V gene encodes CDR1 SGDLS and CDR2 YYNGEE. The CDR3 is made up of 18 amino acids. The CDR3 protein is CASSSSVAPRERQETQYF. CDR3 coding DNA: TGTGCCAGCAGCTCATCAGTAGCGCCCCGGGAGAGGCAAGAGACCCAGTACTTC.

This chain joins TRBV14 and TRBJ2-7; a possible D gene is TRBD1 (5 bases). The germline V gene has CDR1 SGHDN and CDR2 FVKESK. V gave up 0 bases and J gave up 2 bases, with 11 bases separating them. The CDR3 is made up of 15 amino acids. Here the CDR3 DNA reads TGTGCCAGCAGCCAAGATCTTCCAGGGACCTACGAGCAGTACTTC. Protein product: CASSQDLPGTYEQYF.

The chain links TRBV28 to TRBJ1-1; tentatively, D is TRBD1 (6 bases). The germline V gene encodes CDR1 MDHEN and CDR2 SYDVKM. Trimming removed 6 bases from V and 1 base from J, with 15 bases in between. CDR3 size: 15 residues. Here the CDR3 reads CASSLPGQTNTEAFF. CDR3 bases: TGTGCCAGCAGCCTACCAGGACAGACGAACACTGAAGCTTTCTTT.

The genes are TRBV5-6 and TRBJ2-3; 8 bases are shared with TRBD2. V lost 4 bases, J lost 4 bases, and 17 bases stayed unmatched. Germline CDR1 reads SGHDT; CDR2 reads YYEEEE. CDR3 length equals 18 residues. CDR3 sequence: CASSPGLASDVGADTQYF. The CDR3 DNA reads as TGTGCCAGCAGCCCCGGACTAGCCTCCGACGTGGGTGCAGATACGCAGTATTTT.

This rearrangement joins TRBV10-3 to TRBJ2-3; maybe TRBD2 (5 bases). CDR1 ENHRY and CDR2 SYGVKD come from the germline V gene. CDR3 length equals 15 residues. Trimming cost V 0 bases and J 6 bases, with 13 bases left between them. CDR3 residues: CAISESASPWDTQYF. The DNA for the CDR3 is TGTGCCATCAGTGAGTCGGCTAGCCCCTGGGATACGCAGTATTTT.

This chain joins TRBV18 and TRBJ2-7; 8 bases map to TRBD1. The CDR3 has 17 amino acids. V lost 6 bases and J lost 2; bases outside the gene matches: 15. From germline, CDR1 is KGHSH and CDR2 LQKENI. The CDR3: CASSAFRSEQGAYEQYF. CDR3 bases: TGTGCCAGCTCCGCCTTTCGGTCCGAACAGGGGGCCTACGAGCAGTACTTC.

V gene TRBV30 combines with J gene TRBJ1-4; D gene ambiguous. In germline, CDR1 is GTSNPN, CDR2 SVGIG (reference sequence). The CDR3 is made up of 15 amino acids. Deletions cut 3 bases from V and 7 bases from J, with 18 bases between. In DNA, the CDR3 is TGTGCCTGGAGCCCTCGAGGGATAGGCGGTGAAAAACTGTTTTTT. Translation: CAWSPRGIGGEKLFF.

This rearrangement joins TRBV13 to TRBJ1-5; possibly TRBD1 for D (6 bases). The CDR3 consists of 12 residues. V was shortened by 9 bases and J by 2 bases, with 8 bases between the two germline ends. Germline V gene sequence: CDR1 PRHDT, CDR2 FYEKMQ (reference sequence). The CDR3 loop is CASSGGNQPQHF. CDR3 coding DNA: TGTGCCAGTTCAGGGGGCAATCAGCCCCAGCATTTT.

The chain joins TRBV3-1 (or the pseudogene TRBV3-2) to TRBJ2-1; 11 positions match TRBD2. The CDR3 extends over 18 amino acids. After removal of 0 bases from V and 3 bases from J, the junction contained 7 bases not matched to a gene. Germline V gene sequence: CDR1 LGHDT, CDR2 YNNKEL (reference sequence). In DNA, the CDR3 is TGTGCCAGCAGCCAAGATCCGAGACTAGCGGGAATCTACAATGAGCAGTTCTTC. Translating it yields CASSQDPRLAGIYNEQFF.

V usage is TRBV18 and J usage is TRBJ1-6; possible D gene TRBD1, 5 bases. The germline CDR1 and CDR2 sequences are KGHSH and LQKENI. Trimming stripped 3 bases from V and 7 bases from J, with 13 bases between. The CDR3 covers 15 residues. CDR3 coding DNA: TGTGCCAGCTCACCGGGAACAGGTCAAAATTCACCCCTCCACTTT. Translating it yields CASSPGTGQNSPLHF.